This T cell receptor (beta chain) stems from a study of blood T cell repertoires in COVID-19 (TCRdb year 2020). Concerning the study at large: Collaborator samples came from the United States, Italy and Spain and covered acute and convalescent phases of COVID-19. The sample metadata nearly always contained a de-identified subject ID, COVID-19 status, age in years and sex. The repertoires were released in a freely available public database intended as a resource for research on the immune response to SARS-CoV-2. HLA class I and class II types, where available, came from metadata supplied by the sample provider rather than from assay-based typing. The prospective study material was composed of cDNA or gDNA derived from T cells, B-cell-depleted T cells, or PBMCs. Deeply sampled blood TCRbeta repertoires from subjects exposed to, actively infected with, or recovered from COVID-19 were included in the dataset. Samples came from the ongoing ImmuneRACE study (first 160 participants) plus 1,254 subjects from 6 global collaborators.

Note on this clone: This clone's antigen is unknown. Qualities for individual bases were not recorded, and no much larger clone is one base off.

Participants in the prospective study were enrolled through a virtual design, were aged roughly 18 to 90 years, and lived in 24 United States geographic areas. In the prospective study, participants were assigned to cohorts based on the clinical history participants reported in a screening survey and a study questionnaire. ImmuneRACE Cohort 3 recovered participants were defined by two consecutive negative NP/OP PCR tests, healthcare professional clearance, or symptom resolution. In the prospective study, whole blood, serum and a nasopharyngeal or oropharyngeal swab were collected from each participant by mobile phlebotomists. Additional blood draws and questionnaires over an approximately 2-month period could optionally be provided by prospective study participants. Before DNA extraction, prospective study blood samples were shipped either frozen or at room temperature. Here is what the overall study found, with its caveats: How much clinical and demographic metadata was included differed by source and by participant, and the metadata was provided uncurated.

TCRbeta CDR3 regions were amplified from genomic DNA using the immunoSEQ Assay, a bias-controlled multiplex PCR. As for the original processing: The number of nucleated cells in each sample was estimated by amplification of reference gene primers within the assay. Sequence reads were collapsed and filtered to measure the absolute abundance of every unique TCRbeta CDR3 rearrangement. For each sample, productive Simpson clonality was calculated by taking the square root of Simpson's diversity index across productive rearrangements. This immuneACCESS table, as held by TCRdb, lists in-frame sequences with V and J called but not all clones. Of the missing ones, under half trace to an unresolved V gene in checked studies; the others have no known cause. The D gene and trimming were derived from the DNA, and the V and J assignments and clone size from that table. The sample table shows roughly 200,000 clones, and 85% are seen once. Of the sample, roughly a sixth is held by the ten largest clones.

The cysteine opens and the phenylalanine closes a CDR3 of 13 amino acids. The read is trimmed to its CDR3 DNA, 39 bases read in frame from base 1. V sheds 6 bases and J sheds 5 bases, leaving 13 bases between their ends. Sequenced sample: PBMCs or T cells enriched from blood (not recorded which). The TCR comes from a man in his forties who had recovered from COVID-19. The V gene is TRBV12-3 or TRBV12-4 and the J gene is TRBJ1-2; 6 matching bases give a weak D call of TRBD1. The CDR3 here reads CASSPDSFYGYTF. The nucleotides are TGTGCCAGCAGCCCGGACAGTTTTTATGGCTACACCTTC.